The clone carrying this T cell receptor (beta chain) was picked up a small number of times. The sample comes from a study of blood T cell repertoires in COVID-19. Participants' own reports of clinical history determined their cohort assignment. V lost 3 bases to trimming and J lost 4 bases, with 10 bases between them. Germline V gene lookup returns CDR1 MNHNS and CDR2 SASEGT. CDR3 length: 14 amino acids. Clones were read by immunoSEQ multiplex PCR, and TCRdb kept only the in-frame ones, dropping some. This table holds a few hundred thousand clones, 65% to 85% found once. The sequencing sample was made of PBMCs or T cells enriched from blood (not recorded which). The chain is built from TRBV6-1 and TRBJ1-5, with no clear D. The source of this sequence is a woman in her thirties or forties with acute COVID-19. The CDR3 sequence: CASSDARSNQPQHF. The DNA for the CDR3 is TGTGCCAGCAGTGACGCCAGGTCTAATCAGCCCCAGCATTTT.